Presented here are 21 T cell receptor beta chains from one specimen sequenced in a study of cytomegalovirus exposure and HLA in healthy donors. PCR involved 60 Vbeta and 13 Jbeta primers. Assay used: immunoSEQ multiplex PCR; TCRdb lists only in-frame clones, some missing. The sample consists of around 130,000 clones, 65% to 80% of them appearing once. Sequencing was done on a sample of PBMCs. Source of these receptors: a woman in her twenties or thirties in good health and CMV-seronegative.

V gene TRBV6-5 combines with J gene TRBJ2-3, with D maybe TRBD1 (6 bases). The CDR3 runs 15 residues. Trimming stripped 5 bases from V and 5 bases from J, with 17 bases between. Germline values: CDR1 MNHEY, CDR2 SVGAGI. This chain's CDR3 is CASSALSGGLDTQYF. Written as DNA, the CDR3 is TGTGCCAGCAGTGCCCTGTCTGGGGGCCTAGATACGCAGTATTTT.

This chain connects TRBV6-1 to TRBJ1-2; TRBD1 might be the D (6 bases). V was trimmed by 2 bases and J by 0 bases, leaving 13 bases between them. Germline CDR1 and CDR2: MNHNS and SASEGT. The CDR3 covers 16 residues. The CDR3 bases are TGTGCCAGCAGTGAATCGTGGACAGCCGCTAACTATGGCTACACCTTC. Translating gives CASSESWTAANYGYTF.

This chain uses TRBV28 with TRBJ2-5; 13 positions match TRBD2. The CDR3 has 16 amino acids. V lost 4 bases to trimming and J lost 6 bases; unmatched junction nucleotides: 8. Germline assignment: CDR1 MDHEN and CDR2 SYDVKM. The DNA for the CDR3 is TGTGCCAGCAGTTCTGGTCCGGGACTAGCGGGACAGACCCAGTACTTC. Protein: CASSSGPGLAGQTQYF.

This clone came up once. The CDR3 reads CASSLELVTF. CDR3 nucleotide sequence: TGTGCCAGCAGCTTAGAGCTGGTGACCTTC. The gene calls are TRBV7-9 and TRBJ1-2; no definite D call. The CDR3 is 10 amino acids. Germline loops: CDR1 SEHNR, CDR2 FQNEAQ (reference sequence). The V end lost 1 base, the J end lost 14 bases, and 8 bases lay between the germline ends. Full variable domain (missing parts from reference TRBV7-9 and TRBJ1-2): DTGVSQNPRHKITKRGQNVTFRCDPISEHNRLYWYRQTLGQGPEFLTYFQNEAQLEKSRLLSDRFSAERPKGSFSTLEIQRTEQGDSAMYLCASSLELVTFGSGTRLTVV.

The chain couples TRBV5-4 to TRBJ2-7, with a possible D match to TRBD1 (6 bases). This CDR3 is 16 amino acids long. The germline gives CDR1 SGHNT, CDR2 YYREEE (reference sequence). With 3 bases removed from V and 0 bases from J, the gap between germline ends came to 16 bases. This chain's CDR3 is CASSSRQAPSSYEQYF. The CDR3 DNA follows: TGTGCCAGCAGCTCGCGACAGGCCCCGAGCTCCTACGAGCAGTACTTC. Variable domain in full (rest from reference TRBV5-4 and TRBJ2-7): ETGVTQSPTHLIKTRGQQVTLRCSSQSGHNTVSWYQQALGQGPQFIFQYYREEENGRGNFPPRFSGLQFPNYSSELNVNALELDDSALYLCASSSRQAPSSYEQYFGPGTRLTVT.

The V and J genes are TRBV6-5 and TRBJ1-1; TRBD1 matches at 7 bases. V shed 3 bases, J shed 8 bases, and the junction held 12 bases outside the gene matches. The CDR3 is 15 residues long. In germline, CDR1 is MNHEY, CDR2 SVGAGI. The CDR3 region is CASSYTGAQEGEAFF. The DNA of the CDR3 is TGTGCCAGCAGTTATACAGGGGCCCAAGAGGGGGAAGCTTTCTTT.

CDR3 loop: CASSSPTRRYGYTF. CDR3 in DNA: TGTGCCAGCAGTTCTCCGACAAGACGCTATGGCTACACCTTC. The chain has TRBV28 and TRBJ1-2; D gene unclear. The germline V gene has CDR1 MDHEN and CDR2 SYDVKM. With 4 bases removed from V and 4 bases from J, the gap between germline ends came to 13 bases. There are 14 residues in the CDR3.

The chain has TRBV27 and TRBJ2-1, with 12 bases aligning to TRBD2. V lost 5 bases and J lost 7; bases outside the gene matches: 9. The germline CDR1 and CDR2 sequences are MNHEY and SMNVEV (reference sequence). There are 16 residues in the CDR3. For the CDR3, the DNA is TGTGCCAGCAGTCTAGGACTAGCGGGGCCGGGGAATGAGCAGTTCTTC. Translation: CASSLGLAGPGNEQFF.

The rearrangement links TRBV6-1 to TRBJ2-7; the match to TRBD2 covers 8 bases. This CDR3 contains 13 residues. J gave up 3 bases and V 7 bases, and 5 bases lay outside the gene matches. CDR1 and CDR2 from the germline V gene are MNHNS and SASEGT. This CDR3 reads CASTAGGNYEQYV. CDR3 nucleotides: TGTGCCAGCACGGCGGGGGGAAACTACGAGCAGTACGTC.

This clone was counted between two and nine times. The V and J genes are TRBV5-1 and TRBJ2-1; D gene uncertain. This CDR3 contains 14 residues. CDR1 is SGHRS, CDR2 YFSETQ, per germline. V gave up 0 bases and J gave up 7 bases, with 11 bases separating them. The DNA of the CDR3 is TGCGCCAGCAGCTTGGGCTCTCCCGGGAATGAGCAGTTCTTC. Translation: CASSLGSPGNEQFF.

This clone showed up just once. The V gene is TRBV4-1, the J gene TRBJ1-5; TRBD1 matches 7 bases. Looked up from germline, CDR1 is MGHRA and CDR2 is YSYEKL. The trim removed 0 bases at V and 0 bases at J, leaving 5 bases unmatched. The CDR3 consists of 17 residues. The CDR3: CASSQEGQLNSNQPQHF. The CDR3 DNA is TGCGCCAGCAGCCAAGAGGGACAGCTAAATAGCAATCAGCCCCAGCATTTT.

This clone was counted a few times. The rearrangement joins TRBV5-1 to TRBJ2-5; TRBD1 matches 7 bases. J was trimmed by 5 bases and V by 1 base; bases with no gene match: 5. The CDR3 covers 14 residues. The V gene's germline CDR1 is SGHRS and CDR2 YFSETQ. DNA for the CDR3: TGCGCCAGCAGCTTGACAGGGGTAGGGGAGACCCAGTACTTC. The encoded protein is CASSLTGVGETQYF.

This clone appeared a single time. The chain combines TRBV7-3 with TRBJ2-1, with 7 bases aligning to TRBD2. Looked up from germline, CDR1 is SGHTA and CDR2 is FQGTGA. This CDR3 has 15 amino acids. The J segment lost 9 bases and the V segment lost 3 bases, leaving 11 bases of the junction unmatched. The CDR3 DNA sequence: TGTGCCAGCAGCTTTCCCGGGGCGGGGGAGGGTGAGCAGTTCTTC. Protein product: CASSFPGAGEGEQFF.

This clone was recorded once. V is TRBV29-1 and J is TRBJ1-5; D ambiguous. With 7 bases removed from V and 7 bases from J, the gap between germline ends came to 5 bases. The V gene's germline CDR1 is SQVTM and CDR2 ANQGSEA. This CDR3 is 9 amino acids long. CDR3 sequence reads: CSAGQPQHF. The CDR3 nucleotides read TGCAGCGCAGGACAGCCCCAGCATTTT.

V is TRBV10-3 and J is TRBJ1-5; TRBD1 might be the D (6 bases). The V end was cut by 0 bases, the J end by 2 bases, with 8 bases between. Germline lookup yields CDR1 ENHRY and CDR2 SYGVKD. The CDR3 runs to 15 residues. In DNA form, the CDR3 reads TGTGCCATCAGTGAGTCGTCAGGGGGCAATCAGCCCCAGCATTTT. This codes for CAISESSGGNQPQHF.

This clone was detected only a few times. The CDR3 loop reads CASSLASDYEQYV. CDR3 coding DNA: TGTGCCAGCAGCTTAGCGTCTGACTACGAGCAGTACGTC. The gene calls are TRBV7-9 and TRBJ2-7; D uncertain. Germline CDR1 and CDR2: SEHNR and FQNEAQ (reference sequence). This CDR3 spans 13 amino acids. V was cut by 0 bases and J by 3 bases, with 6 bases left in between.

CDR3 region: CASSFAGATNEKLFF. The CDR3 coding sequence is TGTGCCAGCAGTTTCGCCGGGGCAACTAATGAAAAACTGTTTTTT. This rearrangement joins TRBV28 to TRBJ1-4; D not certain. The CDR3 is 15 amino acids. CDR1 and CDR2 from the germline V gene are MDHEN and SYDVKM. Trimming pared 3 bases from V and 0 bases from J, leaving 8 bases between.

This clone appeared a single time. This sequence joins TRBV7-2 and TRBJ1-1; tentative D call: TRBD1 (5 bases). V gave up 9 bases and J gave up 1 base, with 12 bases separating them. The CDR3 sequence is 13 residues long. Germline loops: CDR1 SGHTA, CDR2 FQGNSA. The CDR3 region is CASSRDRNTEAFF. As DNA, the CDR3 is TGTGCCAGTTCCAGGGATAGGAACACTGAAGCTTTCTTT.

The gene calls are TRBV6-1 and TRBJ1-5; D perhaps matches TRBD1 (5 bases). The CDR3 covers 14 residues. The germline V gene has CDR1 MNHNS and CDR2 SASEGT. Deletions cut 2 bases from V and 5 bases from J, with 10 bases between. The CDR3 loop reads CASSESQGDQPQHF. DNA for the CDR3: TGTGCCAGCAGTGAATCTCAAGGGGATCAGCCCCAGCATTTT.

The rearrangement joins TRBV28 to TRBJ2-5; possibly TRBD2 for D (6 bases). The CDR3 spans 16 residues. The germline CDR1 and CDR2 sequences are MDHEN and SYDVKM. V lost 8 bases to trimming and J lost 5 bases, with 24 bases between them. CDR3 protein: CASSPGLQSGGETQYF. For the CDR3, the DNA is TGTGCCAGCTCTCCGGGACTCCAAAGTGGTGGGGAGACCCAGTACTTC.

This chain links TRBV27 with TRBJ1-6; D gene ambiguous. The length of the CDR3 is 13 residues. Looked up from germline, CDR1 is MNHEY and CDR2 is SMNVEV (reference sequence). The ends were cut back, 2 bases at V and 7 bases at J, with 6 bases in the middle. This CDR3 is CASSLQLNSPLHF. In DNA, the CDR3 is TGTGCCAGCAGTTTACAGTTGAATTCACCCCTCCACTTT.